This TCR beta chain is from a study of beta chain features in type 1 diabetes (dated by TCRdb to the late 2010s). With respect to the entire study: Patients and healthy donors did not differ in mean age, gender distribution, total cell number or subset yield. A total of some 100,000,000 sorted cells were examined across all samples, and a strong correlation was observed between cell number per subset and RNA yield. In the study, recently diagnosed type 1 diabetes patients and matched healthy donors were compared on the TCRB repertoires of their sorted circulating CD4+ T cell subsets. Naive and central memory subsets were obtained from all 30 or so donors, but regulatory and stem cell-like memory subsets were isolated from only 8 patients and roughly 8 healthy donors. Overall study results and their limits: In all four CD4+ subsets, TCRB CDR3 length was moderately but significantly shorter in type 1 diabetes patients. Because cDNA rather than genomic DNA was sequenced, highly expressing activated cells could have been over-represented, although no difference in activation and CD3 levels was found between groups. Shorter templates might have been favored by PCR, but patient and control samples were amplified and corrected together, so both groups would have been affected equally by any skew. HLA sub-analyses involved small numbers of individuals, so any influence of HLA type on TCRB rearrangement remained unresolved. Naive, central memory and regulatory TCRB repertoires appeared to be more alike among patients than among healthy donors. At VDJ recombination sites, patients with type 1 diabetes made fewer insertions and deleted more nucleotides, a pattern implying thymic rearrangement abnormalities.

The CDR3, cysteine through valine, is 12 amino acids long. This entry keeps only the CDR3 DNA: 36 bases, framed from base 1. V loses 2 bases of germline sequence and J loses 7 bases, and the interval between the two ends is 9 bases. CDR1 and CDR2 are read off the germline V gene as SGHTA and FQGNSA. Each donor gave one peripheral blood draw, averaging approximately 110 mL, which was collected into heparinised tubes. Using a panel that included CD45RO, CCR7, CD25, CD127, CD95 and CD27, naive, central memory, regulatory and stem cell-like memory CD4+ T cells were sorted on a BD FACSAria II. Every sorted population had a purity above 95%. Right away, PBMCs were isolated by Lymphoprep density gradient centrifugation and were stained directly, with no culture step. To minimize batch effects, samples were stained and sorted in pairs, one healthy donor with one patient per experiment. As regards this clone: Its antigen is unknown. No base quality information exists; no much larger clone differs at one position.

All of the isolated RNA was reverse transcribed with the High Capacity cDNA Reverse Transcription Kit, so expressed TCRB transcripts were sequenced. Deep immunoSEQ sequencing was performed on naive, central memory and regulatory T cell samples, with an average of roughly 3.5 million total reads per sample. After sorted cells were lysed in RLT buffer, RNA was extracted with DNase-treated RNeasy Micro or Mini kits, with the choice depending on cell number. Each cell subset was processed on its own to prevent cross-contamination, while patient and healthy donor samples were processed together. Using the immunoSEQ multiplex PCR, TCRB sequences were amplified from cDNA into 87-bp fragments spanning the CDR3 region. The amplicons were sequenced using the Illumina HiSeq platform. The study's processing was this. PCR bias was computationally corrected using synthetic template baselines, reads within Hamming distance 2 were collapsed, and singletons that could not be merged were discarded. Reads were aligned against IMGT so that V, D and J genes, CDR3 length and insertions or deletions at six rearrangement sites could be assigned. Clonotype counts were normalized to sorted cell number within each subset before computing true diversity and Gini coefficients with the tcR R package. Repertoire sharing was quantified using the overlap coefficient calculated on TCRB nucleotide sequences. Out-of-frame TCRB sequences from naive cells were analyzed to stand in for the pre-selection repertoire. The immuneACCESS repertoire file appears here via TCRdb, limited to in-frame rearrangements. These files lack a portion of the clones; in checked studies, under half of the deficit traces to unresolved V genes, and the cause of the others is not known. That table supplies the V and J calls and clone size; D and trimming were determined from the DNA. The sample table lists 300,000 to 400,000 clones, approximately 13% of them with a count of one. Roughly 0.015% of the sample is held by the ten biggest clonotypes.

The chain was built from TRBV7-2 and TRBJ2-7; too little of a D gene remains to name it. The TCR sequence derives from a young woman with type 1 diabetes. The sample was naive CD4+ T cells from blood. The cell subset or site label, as the study defines it: true naive CD4+ T cells. The CDR3 amino acid sequence is: CASSLSPSEQYV. The nucleotide sequence is TGTGCCAGCAGCTTATCTCCCTCGGAGCAGTACGTC.